A selection of T cell receptor beta chains follows, all from one sample in a study of blood T cell repertoires in COVID-19. Measured with immunoSEQ multiplex PCR; TCRdb has only the in-frame clones, and not every one. The data show 100,000 to 150,000 clones, less than 90% seen once. The sequenced sample consisted of peripheral blood. These receptors were collected from a man in his 70s with acute or convalescent COVID-19. Both conserved end residues are part of each CDR3.

v_gene,j_gene,CDR3aa
TRBV6-1,TRBJ2-7,CASSEKLAGSYEQYF
TRBV16,TRBJ2-7,CASSFGQVSYEQYF
TRBV30,TRBJ1-1,CAWSAGSEAFF
TRBV2,TRBJ2-7,CASTIQGAYEQYF
TRBV5-4,TRBJ1-6,CASSLQGGGNSPLHF
TRBV7-6,TRBJ1-6,CASSAGQGNSPLHF
TRBV21-1,TRBJ2-2,CASSRLLRDRGPSGTGELFF
TRBV5-6,TRBJ2-3,CASSSGLAGGVDTQYF
TRBV5-4,TRBJ1-2,CASSIPGTGAYGYTF
TRBV30,TRBJ1-5,CAWSPPFSNQPQHF
TRBV15,TRBJ2-1,CATSRDLGVHGGRSNEQFF
TRBV7-9,TRBJ2-7,CASSNRQGTYEQYF
TRBV27,TRBJ2-7,CASSSSGGAPYEQYF
TRBV19,TRBJ2-1,CASSTSDSSYNEQFF
TRBV19,TRBJ1-1,CASSMGQTEAFF
TRBV7-3,TRBJ1-6,CASSPAGPRNNSPLHF
TRBV10-3,TRBJ2-3,CAISGRVGVTDTQYF
TRBV10-3,TRBJ2-3,CAISERGPGTDTQYF
TRBV2,TRBJ1-4,CASNLPGGTTNEKLFF
TRBV2,TRBJ1-2,CASSEGIGQYYGYTF